Listed here is a single T cell receptor (beta chain). The sample holds one count of this clone. Its antigen is not yet known. No base quality values were provided; no much bigger clone lies one nucleotide off. Taken from the germline V gene, the CDR1 and CDR2 loops are LGHNT and FRNRAP. The CDR3 covers 15 residues, taking in both the cysteine and the phenylalanine. CDR3 DNA is the only sequence kept; it has 45 bases, read in frame from the first base. Between the V and J ends, shortened by 1 base and 5 bases respectively, the junction contains 11 bases. This sample was taken from a study of cytotoxic CD8 clonotypes in ibrutinib-treated CLL (dated by TCRdb to about 2021). Study-level background: The cohort was composed of more than ten relapsed/refractory and roughly 16 treatment-naive patients; IGHV unmutated status was identified in roughly 18 patients. On average, each sample had about 250,000 productive templates and roughly 95,000 productive rearrangements. Longitudinal samples were obtainable from about 30% of the roughly 90 participants in the trial. Partial responses were observed in around 25 patients and complete responses in 2; after a median follow-up of 68 months, remission was maintained in 14 patients and progression was observed in around twelve. Response samples were obtained after a median of roughly 13 months of treatment, with a range of about 6 to 36 months. Patients were still on ibrutinib when every remission and progressive disease sample was collected. Cryopreserved peripheral blood mononuclear cells were obtained prior to treatment, at the time of response, and at either disease progression or sustained remission.

A MiSeq instrument was used for deep resolution sequencing, which targeted depths ranging from 1 in 1 million up to 1 in 200,000 T cells, with coverage averaging 10x for each clonotype. The immunoSEQ hsTCRB Kit was used to generate the TCR beta libraries. As for the authors' bioinformatics: The data were analyzed with ImmunoSEQ Analyzer and ImmunoSEQ Data Assistant, and V, D and J gene assignments followed IMGT definitions. Clonality, with values ranging from 0 to 1, was calculated as one minus the normalized Shannon entropy of productive rearrangement frequencies. Only overrepresented clonotypes making up at least 0.05% of the repertoire of each patient were included in the public clonotype analysis. Repertoires from some twelve age-matched healthy donors in immuneACCESS were used as clonality controls. Sourced from immuneACCESS, this table was stored by TCRdb with only in-frame sequences that have V and J called. A share of the clones is absent; for the studies checked, an unresolved V gene accounts for under half, and the remainder has no known explanation. Clone size and V and J calls were adopted from that table, with D and trimming inferred from the DNA. This sample lists 250,000 to 350,000 clones; about 72% were detected once. Approximately 5.6% of the sample goes to the ten largest clones.

Interpreted using the paper, the time point label stands for: progressive disease on ibrutinib. Around 2 micrograms of genomic DNA were extracted from cryopreserved PBMCs for TCR beta library preparation. Longitudinal blood samples from CLL patients receiving ibrutinib monotherapy were subjected to high-throughput TCR beta sequencing. The patients took part in an open-label, single-center phase 2 trial of ibrutinib monotherapy. The paper as a whole reports these results and caveats: Lymph node repertoires were not examined, and the timing of sampling was not matched between patients in sustained remission and those whose disease progressed. Baseline clonality exceeded that of age-matched healthy donors and correlated strongly with circulating CD8+ T-cell counts. At ibrutinib response clonality went up, during sustained remission it held steady, and at progression it dropped back toward baseline. Public clonotypes were found to be uncommon and were observed to contract or remain stable during treatment; the increase in clonality was shown to reflect expansion of private clonotypes at ibrutinib response.

Here the chain combines TRBV12-5 and TRBJ2-2; a confident D gene designation cannot be given. The clonotype comes from a human donor with chronic lymphocytic leukemia. Sequenced here: PBMCs, sampled at disease progression, from a patient treated with ibrutinib. The nucleotides are TGTGCTAGTGGTTTGGAGGGTGTATGGACCGGGGAGCTGTTTTTT. Its protein product is CASGLEGVWTGELFF.